The rows below give T cell receptor beta chains drawn from one sample of a study of CD8 T cells in ankylosing spondylitis. MiXCR was run by TCRdb on the 5' RACE reads, yielding one entry per CDR3 protein. The sample lists 200,000 to 250,000 distinct CDR3 sequences, roughly a tenth occurring once. Sequencing was carried out using blood, either unsorted or a sorted T cell fraction (not recorded which). These TCRs come from a male donor with ankylosing spondylitis or in good health (not recorded which). CDR3s include the opening cysteine and the closing phenylalanine or tryptophan. Each record gives: V gene, clone size, D gene, J gene, CDR3 DNA, CDR3 protein. A D gene is named only where the DNA matches it firmly. Not all rows give a size; the values are once, few, many and, for expanded clones, a class.

v_gene: TRBV5-1; abundance: many; d_gene: -; j_gene: TRBJ2-1; CDR3nt: TGCGCCAGCAGCTTGGCCGCTGGAGGTGATGAGCAGTTCTTC; CDR3aa: CASSLAAGGDEQFF
v_gene: TRBV28; abundance: -; d_gene: -; j_gene: TRBJ2-7; CDR3nt: TGTGCCAGCACGGAGGGGCATAAGGGGGACGAGCAGTACTTC; CDR3aa: CASTEGHKGDEQYF
v_gene: TRBV6-1; abundance: -; d_gene: TRBD1; j_gene: TRBJ2-2; CDR3nt: TGTGCCAGCAGCCTAAGCCTCGGGACAGGTTCCACCGGGGAGCTGTTTTTT; CDR3aa: CASSLSLGTGSTGELFF
v_gene: TRBV11-1; abundance: many; d_gene: TRBD1; j_gene: TRBJ1-6; CDR3nt: TGTGCCAGCAGCTTTCGACAGGGGGCCTCAAGCTCCTATAATTCACCCCTCCACTTT; CDR3aa: CASSFRQGASSSYNSPLHF
v_gene: TRBV12-3/TRBV12-4; abundance: -; d_gene: TRBD1; j_gene: TRBJ2-3; CDR3nt: TGTGCCAGCGCCCCCCGAAGGCAGGGGGCTGGCACAGATACGCAGTATTTT; CDR3aa: CASAPRRQGAGTDTQYF
v_gene: TRBV5-1; abundance: many; d_gene: TRBD1; j_gene: TRBJ2-1; CDR3nt: TGCGCCAGCAGCTGGGGACAGTCCTACAATGAGCAGTTCTTC; CDR3aa: CASSWGQSYNEQFF
v_gene: TRBV5-1; abundance: -; d_gene: TRBD1; j_gene: TRBJ2-3; CDR3nt: TGCGCCAGCAGCTTGGACAGGGGGCTTGGTACGCAGTATTTT; CDR3aa: CASSLDRGLGTQYF
v_gene: TRBV5-1; abundance: many; d_gene: -; j_gene: TRBJ2-7; CDR3nt: TGCGCCAGCAGCTGGGCGCAGGGGCCGTACGAGCAGTACTTC; CDR3aa: CASSWAQGPYEQYF
v_gene: TRBV12-3/TRBV12-4; abundance: many; d_gene: -; j_gene: TRBJ1-4; CDR3nt: TGTGCCAGCAGTTTAGGTTACGGGGAAAAACTGTTTTTT; CDR3aa: CASSLGYGEKLFF
v_gene: TRBV29-1; abundance: many; d_gene: -; j_gene: TRBJ1-1; CDR3nt: TGCAGCGCGAGGGGGGCCACTGAAGCTTTCTTT; CDR3aa: CSARGATEAFF
v_gene: TRBV5-5; abundance: many; d_gene: TRBD1; j_gene: TRBJ1-1; CDR3nt: TGTGCCAGCAGCTCTGGACAGGGAGTACTCGGAAACACTGAAGCTTTCTTT; CDR3aa: CASSSGQGVLGNTEAFF
v_gene: TRBV28; abundance: few; d_gene: TRBD2; j_gene: TRBJ2-5; CDR3nt: TGTGCCAGCAGTGTCCCGGGGGGGCCGTTGGAGACCCAGTACTTC; CDR3aa: CASSVPGGPLETQYF
v_gene: TRBV29-1; abundance: -; d_gene: -; j_gene: TRBJ1-2; CDR3nt: TGCAGCTACGGGATAGCTAAGGGACTTGGGACCTTC; CDR3aa: CSYGIAKGLGTF
v_gene: TRBV4-2; abundance: few; d_gene: TRBD2; j_gene: TRBJ2-1; CDR3nt: TGTGCCAGCAGCCAAGACAGAGCGGGGGTAAAGGATGAGCAGTTCTTC; CDR3aa: CASSQDRAGVKDEQFF
v_gene: TRBV20-1; abundance: few; d_gene: -; j_gene: TRBJ2-3; CDR3nt: TGCAGTGCTAGTGAGCAAGAGATCACAGATACGCAGTATTTT; CDR3aa: CSASEQEITDTQYF
v_gene: TRBV10-3; abundance: -; d_gene: TRBD1; j_gene: TRBJ2-7; CDR3nt: TGTGCCATCAGTGAGTTCGGGACAGGGGAAGGGGAGCAGTACTTC; CDR3aa: CAISEFGTGEGEQYF
v_gene: TRBV6-1; abundance: few; d_gene: -; j_gene: TRBJ2-2; CDR3nt: TGTGCCAGAGGGGGAGGCACCGGGGAGCTGTTTTTT; CDR3aa: CARGGGTGELFF
v_gene: TRBV5-4; abundance: -; d_gene: TRBD1; j_gene: TRBJ2-1; CDR3nt: TGTGCCAGCATCGAAGGACAGGGCTCCTACAATGAGCAGTTCTTC; CDR3aa: CASIEGQGSYNEQFF
v_gene: TRBV27; abundance: many; d_gene: TRBD2; j_gene: TRBJ2-1; CDR3nt: TGTGCCAGCAGTTGGACCCTAGCGGCGAACTACAATGAGCAGTTCTTC; CDR3aa: CASSWTLAANYNEQFF
v_gene: TRBV5-6; abundance: few; d_gene: TRBD1; j_gene: TRBJ1-1; CDR3nt: TGTGCCAGCAGCGCCGGGACAGGGGACTTGTGGGCTGAAGCTTTCTTT; CDR3aa: CASSAGTGDLWAEAFF
v_gene: TRBV5-1; abundance: few; d_gene: TRBD2; j_gene: TRBJ2-1; CDR3nt: TGCGCCAGCAGCTTGGTAGCGGGGGACCCGGGTGAGCAGTTCTTC; CDR3aa: CASSLVAGDPGEQFF
v_gene: TRBV7-2; abundance: -; d_gene: -; j_gene: TRBJ2-5; CDR3nt: TGTGCCAGCAGCTTAGGGCTGAGCCAAGAGACCCAGTACTTC; CDR3aa: CASSLGLSQETQYF
v_gene: TRBV5-1; abundance: -; d_gene: -; j_gene: TRBJ2-2; CDR3nt: TGCGCCAGCAGCCCGAGGGCAGGGGAAGACACCGGGGAGCTGTTTTTT; CDR3aa: CASSPRAGEDTGELFF
v_gene: TRBV24-1; abundance: -; d_gene: -; j_gene: TRBJ2-1; CDR3nt: TGTGCCACCAGTGATCCGGCCGGGACCTACAATGAGCAGTTCTTC; CDR3aa: CATSDPAGTYNEQFF
v_gene: TRBV29-1; abundance: many; d_gene: TRBD1; j_gene: TRBJ2-1; CDR3nt: TGCAGCGTGGCCTCGACAGGGAACAATGAGCAGTTCTTC; CDR3aa: CSVASTGNNEQFF
v_gene: TRBV5-5; abundance: many; d_gene: TRBD1; j_gene: TRBJ2-2; CDR3nt: TGTGCCAGCAGCTTCCCCGGACAGGGTACCGGGGAGCTGTTTTTT; CDR3aa: CASSFPGQGTGELFF
v_gene: TRBV5-1; abundance: -; d_gene: -; j_gene: TRBJ1-1; CDR3nt: TGCGCCAGCAGCGGGGGGGGTGGTGCCACTGAAGCTTTCTTT; CDR3aa: CASSGGGGATEAFF
v_gene: TRBV7-2; abundance: few; d_gene: -; j_gene: TRBJ1-2; CDR3nt: TGTGCCAGCAGCGCTTCCCGGACGGATGGCTACACCTTC; CDR3aa: CASSASRTDGYTF
v_gene: TRBV5-1; abundance: many; d_gene: -; j_gene: TRBJ1-4; CDR3nt: TGCGCCAGCAGCTTACAGGGTTTGGCAGGTACTAATGAAAAACTGTTTTTT; CDR3aa: CASSLQGLAGTNEKLFF
v_gene: TRBV12-3/TRBV12-4; abundance: many; d_gene: -; j_gene: TRBJ2-7; CDR3nt: TGTGCCAGCAGTTTAGACACGGGACAAAGATACGAGCAGTACTTC; CDR3aa: CASSLDTGQRYEQYF